What follows is one TCR beta chain and its context. The data belong to a study of T cells after posttransplantation cyclophosphamide. There are 17 residues in the CDR3. Germline V CDR1 and CDR2: LGHNA, YNFKEQ. Trimming took 0 bases from V and 2 from J, leaving 16 bases between them. Cyclophosphamide on days +3 and +4 followed busulfan-fludarabine conditioning and a marrow graft. The data were produced by immunoSEQ multiplex PCR, yet TCRdb's version contains in-frame clones alone and is incomplete. The sample carries around 22,000 clones, about nine tenths recorded once. This sample comprised PBMCs, obtained after allogeneic stem cell transplant with posttransplant cyclophosphamide. This TCR came from a female patient under 45 who received an allogeneic stem cell transplant from an unrelated donor, was CMV-positive, and had no GVHD. Certain T cells may be donor cells from the graft. The V call is TRBV4-2, the J call TRBJ2-5, with D possibly matching TRBD2 (6 bases). CDR3 in amino acids: CASSQDPGGTYQETQYF. The CDR3 DNA sequence: TGTGCCAGCAGCCAAGATCCGGGCGGGACTTATCAAGAGACCCAGTACTTC.